This T cell receptor (beta chain) was retrieved from a study of human T cells and chemical hapten exposure. Study as a whole: An area of 2 cm by 2 cm on upper inner arm skin received 2% DPC for sensitization. The study traced per-sample TCR yield variation mainly to small differences in pooled library volumes.

This clonotype has a handful of counts. The antigen is undetermined. TCRdb redid the calling of the RACE reads with MiXCR, one entry per CDR3 protein. Here the sample spans about 190,000 distinct CDR3 sequences, approximately 24% being singletons. As to time point: patch test 3, about 24 weeks after DPC sensitization. Treatment denoted: therapeutic diphenylcyclopropenone sensitization with weekly scalp DPC. Germline CDR1 reads MDHEN; CDR2 reads SYDVKM. V lost 4 bases, J lost 4 bases, and 14 bases lay in between. The CDR3 has 15 amino acids. Notes on the study in general: Patch test score rose with PT1 expanded TCRs, significant at 8, 16, 32, not 4.

The material sequenced was whole blood, taken in connection with sensitization to the hapten diphenylcyclopropenone (DPC). The chain links TRBV28 to TRBJ1-5; no clear D gene. This sequence originates from a woman in her forties with alopecia areata. Some clones in this sample may be carry-over from other donors' samples. CDR3 sequence reads: CASSSSGTGNQPQHF. CDR3 DNA: TGTGCCAGCAGTTCGTCGGGAACGGGGAATCAGCCCCAGCATTTT.